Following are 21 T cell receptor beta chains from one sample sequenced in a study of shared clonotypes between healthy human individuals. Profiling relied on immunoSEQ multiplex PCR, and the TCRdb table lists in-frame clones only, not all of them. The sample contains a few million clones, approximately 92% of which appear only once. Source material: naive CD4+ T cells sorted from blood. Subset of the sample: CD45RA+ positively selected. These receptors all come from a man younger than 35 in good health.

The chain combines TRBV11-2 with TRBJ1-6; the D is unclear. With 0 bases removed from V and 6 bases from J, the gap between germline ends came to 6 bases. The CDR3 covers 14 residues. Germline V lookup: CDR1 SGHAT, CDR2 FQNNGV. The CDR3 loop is CASSLEVLNSPLHF. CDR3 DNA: TGTGCCAGCAGCTTAGAAGTCCTTAATTCACCCCTCCACTTT.

The CDR3 loop is CSVGDYTEAFF. The CDR3 DNA reads TGCAGCGTCGGGGATTACACTGAAGCTTTCTTT. The chain links TRBV29-1 to TRBJ1-1; D is ambiguous. Germline V lookup: CDR1 SQVTM, CDR2 ANQGSEA. The CDR3 has 11 residues. V gave up 6 bases and J gave up 3 bases, with 8 bases separating them. Full variable domain (rest looked up from reference TRBV29-1 and TRBJ1-1): SAVISQKPSRDICQRGTSLTIQCQVDSQVTMMFWYRQQPGQSLTLIATANQGSEATYESGFVIDKFPISRPNLTFSTLTVSNMSPEDSSIYLCSVGDYTEAFFGQGTRLTVV.

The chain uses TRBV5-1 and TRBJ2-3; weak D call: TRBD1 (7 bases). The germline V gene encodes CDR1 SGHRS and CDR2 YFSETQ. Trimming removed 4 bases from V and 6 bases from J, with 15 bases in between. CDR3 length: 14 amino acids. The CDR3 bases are TGCGCCAGCAGCATTGCCAGGGGGGAGGATACGCAGTATTTT. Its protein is CASSIARGEDTQYF.

CDR3 nucleotide sequence: TGTGCCAGCAGCGGAAGCGGAAACACCGGGGAGCTGTTTTTT. This codes for CASSGSGNTGELFF. The chain links TRBV9 to TRBJ2-2; tentative D call: TRBD2 (5 bases). V was shortened by 3 bases and J by 2 bases, with 8 bases between the two germline ends. The CDR3 contains 14 residues. Germline lookup yields CDR1 SGDLS and CDR2 YYNGEE.

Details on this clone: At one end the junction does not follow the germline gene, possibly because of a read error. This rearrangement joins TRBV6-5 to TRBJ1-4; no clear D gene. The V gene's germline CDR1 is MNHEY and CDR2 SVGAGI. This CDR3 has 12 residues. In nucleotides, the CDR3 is TGCGCCAGCACCGGTTTTAGTGAAAAACTGTTTTTT. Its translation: CASTGFSEKLFF.

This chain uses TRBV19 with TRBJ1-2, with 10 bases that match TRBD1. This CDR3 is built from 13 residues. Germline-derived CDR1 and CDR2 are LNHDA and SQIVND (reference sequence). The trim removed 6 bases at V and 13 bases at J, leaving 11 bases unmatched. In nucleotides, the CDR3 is TGTGCCAGTAGACCATCGGACAGGGGGAAAATCACCTTC. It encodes CASRPSDRGKITF.

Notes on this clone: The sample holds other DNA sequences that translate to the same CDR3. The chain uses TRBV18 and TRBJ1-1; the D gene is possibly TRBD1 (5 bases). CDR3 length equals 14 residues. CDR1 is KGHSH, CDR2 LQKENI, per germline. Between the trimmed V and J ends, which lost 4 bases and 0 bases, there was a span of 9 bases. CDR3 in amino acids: CASSQGTVNTEAFF. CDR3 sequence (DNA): TGTGCCAGCTCACAAGGGACTGTGAACACTGAAGCTTTCTTT. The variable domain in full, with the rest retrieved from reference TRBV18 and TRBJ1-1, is NAGVMQNPRHLVRRRGQEARLRCSPMKGHSHVYWYRQLPEEGLKFMVYLQKENIIDESGMPKERFSAEFPKEGPSILRIQQVVRGDSAAYFCASSQGTVNTEAFFGQGTRLTVV.

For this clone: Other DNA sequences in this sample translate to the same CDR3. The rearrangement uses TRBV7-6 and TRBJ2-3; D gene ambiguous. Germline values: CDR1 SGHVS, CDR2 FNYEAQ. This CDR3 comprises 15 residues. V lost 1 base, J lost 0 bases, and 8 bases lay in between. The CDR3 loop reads CASSLGGASTDTQYF. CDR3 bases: TGTGCCAGCAGCTTAGGAGGCGCCAGCACAGATACGCAGTATTTT.

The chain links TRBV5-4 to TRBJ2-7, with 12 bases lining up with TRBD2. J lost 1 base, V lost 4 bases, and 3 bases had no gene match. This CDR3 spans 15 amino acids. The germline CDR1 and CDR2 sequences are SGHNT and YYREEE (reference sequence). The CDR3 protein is CASSATSGGSYEQYF. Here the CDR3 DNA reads TGTGCCAGCAGCGCGACTAGCGGGGGATCCTACGAGCAGTACTTC.

Here the CDR3 reads CASSHTLAGGPDTQYF. CDR3 in DNA: TGTGCCAGCAGTCACACCCTAGCGGGAGGACCAGATACGCAGTATTTT. The chain couples TRBV27 to TRBJ2-3, with 11 nucleotides matching TRBD2. Germline V CDR1 and CDR2: MNHEY, SMNVEV (reference sequence). V shed 5 bases and J 4 bases; nucleotides not matched to a gene: 8. This CDR3 is 16 amino acids long.

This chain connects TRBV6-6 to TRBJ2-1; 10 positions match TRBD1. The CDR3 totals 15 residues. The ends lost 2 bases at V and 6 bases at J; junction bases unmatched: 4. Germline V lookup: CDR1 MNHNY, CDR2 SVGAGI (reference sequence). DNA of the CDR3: TGTGCCAGCAGTTACAGGGGGACAGGGGTCAATGAGCAGTTCTTC. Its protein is CASSYRGTGVNEQFF.

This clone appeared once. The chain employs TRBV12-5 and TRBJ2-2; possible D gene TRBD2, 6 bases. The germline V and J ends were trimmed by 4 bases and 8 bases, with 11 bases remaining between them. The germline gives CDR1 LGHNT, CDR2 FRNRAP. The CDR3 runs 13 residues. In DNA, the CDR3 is TGTGCTAGTGGTTCCTGGGGGGTGGGGGAGCTGTTTTTT. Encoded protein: CASGSWGVGELFF. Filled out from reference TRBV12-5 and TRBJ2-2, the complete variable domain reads DARVTQTPRHKVTEMGQEVTMRCQPILGHNTVFWYRQTMMQGLELLAYFRNRAPLDDSGMPKDRFSAEMPDATLATLKIQPSEPRDSAVYFCASGSWGVGELFFGEGSRLTVL.

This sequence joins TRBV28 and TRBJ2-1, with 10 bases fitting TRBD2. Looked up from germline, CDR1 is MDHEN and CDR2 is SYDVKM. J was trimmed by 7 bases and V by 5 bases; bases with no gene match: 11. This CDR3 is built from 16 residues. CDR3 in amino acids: CASSLLLAGLVNEQFF. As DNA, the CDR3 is TGTGCCAGCAGTCTACTACTAGCGGGGCTAGTTAATGAGCAGTTCTTC.

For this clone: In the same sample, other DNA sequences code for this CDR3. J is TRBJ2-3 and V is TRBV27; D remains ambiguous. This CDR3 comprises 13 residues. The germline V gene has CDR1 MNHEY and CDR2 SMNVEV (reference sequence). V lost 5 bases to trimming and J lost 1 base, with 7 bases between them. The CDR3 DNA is TGTGCCAGCAGTCCCCAGGGCACAGATACGCAGTATTTT. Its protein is CASSPQGTDTQYF.

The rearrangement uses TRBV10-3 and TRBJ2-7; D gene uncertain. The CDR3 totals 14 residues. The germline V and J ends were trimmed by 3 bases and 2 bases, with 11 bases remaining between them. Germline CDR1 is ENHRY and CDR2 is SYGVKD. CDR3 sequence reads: CAISEGSGTYEQYF. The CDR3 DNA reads TGTGCCATCAGTGAAGGTTCTGGGACCTACGAGCAGTACTTC.

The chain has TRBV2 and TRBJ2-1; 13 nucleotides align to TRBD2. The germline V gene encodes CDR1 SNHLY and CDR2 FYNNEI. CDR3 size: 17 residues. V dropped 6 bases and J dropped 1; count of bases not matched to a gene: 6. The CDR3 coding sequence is TGTGCCAGCAGGGGAACTAGCGGGAGGGCTTCCTACAATGAGCAGTTCTTC. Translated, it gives CASRGTSGRASYNEQFF.

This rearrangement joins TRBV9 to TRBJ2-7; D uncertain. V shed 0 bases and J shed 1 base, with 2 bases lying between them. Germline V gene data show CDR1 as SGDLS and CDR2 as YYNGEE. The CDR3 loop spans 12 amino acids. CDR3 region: CASSVDSYEQYF. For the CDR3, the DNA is TGTGCCAGCAGCGTAGATTCCTACGAGCAGTACTTC.

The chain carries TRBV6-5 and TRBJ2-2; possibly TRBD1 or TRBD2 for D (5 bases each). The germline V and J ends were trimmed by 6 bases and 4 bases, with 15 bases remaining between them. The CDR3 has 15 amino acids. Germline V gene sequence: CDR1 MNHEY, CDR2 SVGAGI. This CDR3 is CASRDPGRLTGELFF. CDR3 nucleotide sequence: TGTGCCAGCAGGGACCCGGGACGTCTCACCGGGGAGCTGTTTTTT.

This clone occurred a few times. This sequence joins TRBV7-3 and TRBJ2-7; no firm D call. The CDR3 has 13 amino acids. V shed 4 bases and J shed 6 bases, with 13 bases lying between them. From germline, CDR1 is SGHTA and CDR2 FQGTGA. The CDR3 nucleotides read TGTGCCAGCAGCTCTCTAGGAAGTGGCGAGCAGTACTTC. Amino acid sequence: CASSSLGSGEQYF.

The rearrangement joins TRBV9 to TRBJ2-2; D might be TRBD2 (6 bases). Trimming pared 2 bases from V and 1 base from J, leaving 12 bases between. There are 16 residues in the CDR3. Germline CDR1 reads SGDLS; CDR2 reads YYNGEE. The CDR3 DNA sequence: TGTGCCAGCAGCGTGCCGGGACTTGGGAACACCGGGGAGCTGTTTTTT. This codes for CASSVPGLGNTGELFF.

In DNA, the CDR3 is TGTGCCAGCAGCTTAGGCGACCCGGGACATAGGTCATCTAATGAAAAACTGTTTTTT. Translation gives CASSLGDPGHRSSNEKLFF. The gene calls are TRBV13 and TRBJ1-4, with a tentative D call TRBD1 (6 bases). Looked up from germline, CDR1 is PRHDT and CDR2 is FYEKMQ (reference sequence). The V and J ends lost 0 bases and 3 bases respectively, with 20 bases between them. The CDR3 is made up of 19 amino acids.